This T cell receptor beta chain was recorded in a study of T cell repertoires in cytomegalovirus infection. V was shortened by 3 bases and J by 0 bases, with 6 bases between the two germline ends. The CDR3 spans 14 residues. Germline values: CDR1 LNHNV, CDR2 YYDKDF (reference sequence). TCRdb re-derived calls from the reads in MiXCR, one entry per CDR3 protein. The sample records about 770,000 distinct CDR3 sequences, approximately 32% being singletons. This clonotype occurred a few times. What it binds is unknown. Material: cultured CD8+ T cells from PBMCs, obtained from culture after CMV antigen stimulation. The chain links TRBV15 to TRBJ1-5, with D hard to call. The receptor was isolated from a human donor in good health (CMV status not recorded). Some clones in this sample may be carry-over from other donors' samples. DNA for the CDR3: TGTGCCACCAGCAGGGACCGTAGCAATCAGCCCCAGCATTTT. This translates into CATSRDRSNQPQHF.